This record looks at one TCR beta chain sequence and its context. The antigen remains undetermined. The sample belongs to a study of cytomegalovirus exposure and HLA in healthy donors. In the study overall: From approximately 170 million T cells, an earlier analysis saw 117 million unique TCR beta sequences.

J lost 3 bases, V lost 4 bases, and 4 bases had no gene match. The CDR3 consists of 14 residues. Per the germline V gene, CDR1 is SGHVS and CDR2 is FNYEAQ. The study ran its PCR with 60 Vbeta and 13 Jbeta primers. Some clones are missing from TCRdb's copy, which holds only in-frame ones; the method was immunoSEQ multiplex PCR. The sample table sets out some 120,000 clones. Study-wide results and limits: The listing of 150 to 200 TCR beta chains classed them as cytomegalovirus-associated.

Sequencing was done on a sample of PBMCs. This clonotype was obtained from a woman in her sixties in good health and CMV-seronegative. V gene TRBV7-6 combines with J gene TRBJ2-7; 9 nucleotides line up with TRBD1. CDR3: CASSSGTGHYEQYF. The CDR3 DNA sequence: TGTGCCAGCAGCTCCGGGACAGGGCACTACGAGCAGTACTTC.